The next 23 T cell receptor beta chains were all read from a single sample in a study of blood T cell repertoires in COVID-19. This table comes from immunoSEQ multiplex PCR, and its TCRdb copy is limited to in-frame clones, with some not included. The sample lists around 86,000 clones; roughly 82% were seen once. Specimen: peripheral blood. These receptors were collected from a human donor in a cohort sampled during active COVID-19.

This chain links TRBV5-4 with TRBJ2-6; 8 bases map to TRBD1. CDR1 SGHNT and CDR2 YYREEE come from the germline V gene (reference sequence). CDR3 length: 17 amino acids. V shed 6 bases, J shed 1 base, and the junction held 9 bases outside the gene matches. For the CDR3, the DNA is TGTGCCAGCACCAGGTCACAGGGGGATTCTGGGGCCAACGTCCTGACTTTC. Its translation: CASTRSQGDSGANVLTF. The full variable domain, in which reference TRBV5-4 and TRBJ2-6 provide the parts outside the CDR3, is ETGVTQSPTHLIKTRGQQVTLRCSSQSGHNTVSWYQQALGQGPQFIFQYYREEENGRGNFPPRFSGLQFPNYSSELNVNALELDDSALYLCASTRSQGDSGANVLTFGAGSRLTVL.

The chain has TRBV5-4 and TRBJ2-2; 9 bases map to TRBD1. The CDR3 totals 17 residues. The V and J ends lost 4 bases and 4 bases, in that order; junction bases with no gene match: 11. From germline, CDR1 is SGHNT and CDR2 YYREEE (reference sequence). CDR3 nucleotide sequence: TGTGCCAGCAGCGTAGGGACAGGGAGGAACCCCACCGGGGAGCTGTTTTTT. Its translation is CASSVGTGRNPTGELFF. Filled out from reference TRBV5-4 and TRBJ2-2, the complete variable domain reads ETGVTQSPTHLIKTRGQQVTLRCSSQSGHNTVSWYQQALGQGPQFIFQYYREEENGRGNFPPRFSGLQFPNYSSELNVNALELDDSALYLCASSVGTGRNPTGELFFGEGSRLTVL.

The rearrangement links TRBV5-1 to TRBJ2-7; 7 nucleotides line up with TRBD1. V dropped 2 bases and J dropped 3; count of bases not matched to a gene: 5. Germline V gene lookup returns CDR1 SGHRS and CDR2 YFSETQ. The CDR3 is 14 residues long. CDR3 loop: CASSFDDRDYEQYF. CDR3 DNA sequence: TGCGCCAGCAGCTTTGATGACAGGGACTACGAGCAGTACTTC.

This rearrangement joins TRBV30 to TRBJ2-7, with 7 bases aligning to TRBD1. The CDR3 extends over 14 amino acids. The V gene's germline CDR1 is GTSNPN and CDR2 SVGIG (reference sequence). Losses at the gene ends were 1 base for V and 5 bases for J; bases not matched to a gene: 8. The CDR3 spells CAWSGQGEFDEQYF. The CDR3 DNA follows: TGTGCCTGGAGTGGACAGGGCGAGTTCGACGAGCAGTACTTC.

The J gene is TRBJ2-3, the V gene TRBV7-9; 10 bases align to TRBD2. V trimming: 6 bases; J trimming: 1 base; junction bases outside the gene matches: 4. This CDR3 comprises 15 residues. Germline CDR1 and CDR2: SEHNR and FQNEAQ (reference sequence). The CDR3 bases are TGTGCCAGCAGTTCTACTAGCGGGGGCACAGATACGCAGTATTTT. Translating gives CASSSTSGGTDTQYF.

The chain has TRBV6-5 and TRBJ2-7; 9 nucleotides align to TRBD1. After removal of 0 bases from V and 1 base from J, the junction contained 4 bases not matched to a gene. The CDR3 contains 16 residues. CDR1 and CDR2 (germline): MNHEY, SVGAGI. The CDR3 here is CASSYSSGQGSYEQYF. DNA for the CDR3: TGTGCCAGCAGTTACTCGAGCGGACAGGGGTCCTACGAGCAGTACTTC.

The chain recombines TRBV10-1 with TRBJ2-1; TRBD2 aligns across 9 bases. This CDR3 region has 14 residues. Germline V gene sequence: CDR1 WNHNN, CDR2 SYGVQD (reference sequence). The V gene end was trimmed by 3 bases and the J gene end by 6 bases; junction bases not matched to a gene: 3. The CDR3 bases are TGCGCCAGCAGTGATAGACTAGCGGCCAATGAGCAGTTCTTC. Protein product: CASSDRLAANEQFF.

The rearrangement joins TRBV6-1 to TRBJ2-6; 7 bases align to TRBD1. The J segment lost 0 bases and the V segment lost 1 base, leaving 3 bases of the junction unmatched. Looked up from germline, CDR1 is MNHNS and CDR2 is SASEGT. This CDR3 is built from 17 residues. The CDR3 is CASSEGQGYSGANVLTF. Written as DNA, the CDR3 is TGTGCCAGCAGTGAAGGACAGGGCTACTCTGGGGCCAACGTCCTGACTTTC.

This chain joins TRBV2 and TRBJ2-2; 7 nucleotides agree with TRBD2. The CDR3 consists of 12 residues. Trimming at V came to 5 bases and at J to 7 bases, leaving 1 base not matched to a gene. CDR1 SNHLY and CDR2 FYNNEI come from the germline V gene. DNA of the CDR3: TGTGCCAGCAGTCGGACTAGCGGGGAGCTGTTTTTT. As protein: CASSRTSGELFF.

The chain uses TRBV5-1 and TRBJ2-3, with a weak D call TRBD2 (5 bases). Trimming left V 0 bases short and J 4 bases short, with 9 bases between. There are 14 residues in the CDR3. CDR1 is SGHRS and CDR2 is YFSETQ in the germline V gene. CDR3 sequence: CASSLGAEADTQYF. The DNA for the CDR3 is TGCGCCAGCAGCTTGGGGGCGGAGGCAGATACGCAGTATTTT.

The chain is built from TRBV7-7 and TRBJ2-5, with 14 bases aligning to TRBD2. Trimming cost V 5 bases and J 4 bases; bases outside gene matches: 6. The CDR3 spans 16 residues. CDR1 is SSHAT and CDR2 is FNYEAQ in the germline V gene (reference sequence). The CDR3 DNA sequence: TGTGCCAGCAGCCAGACTAGCGGGGGGGCCGGAGAGACCCAGTACTTC. Translation: CASSQTSGGAGETQYF.

The V and J genes are TRBV29-1 and TRBJ2-7; 9 bases align to TRBD1. Germline V gene sequence: CDR1 SQVTM, CDR2 ANQGSEA. V trimming: 2 bases; J trimming: 3 bases; junction bases outside the gene matches: 8. This CDR3 comprises 15 residues. CDR3 nucleotides: TGCAGCGTTGAATATGGGACAGGGCGCTACTACGAGCAGTACTTC. It specifies CSVEYGTGRYYEQYF.

This rearrangement joins TRBV5-6 to TRBJ1-3, with 10 bases lining up with TRBD1. V shed 7 bases, J shed 0 bases, and the junction held 7 bases outside the gene matches. The CDR3 has 16 amino acids. The V gene's germline CDR1 is SGHDT and CDR2 YYEEEE. In DNA, the CDR3 is TGTGCCAGCCTCATGTGGGACAGGGGCTCTGGAAACACCATATATTTT. Residues: CASLMWDRGSGNTIYF.

This chain uses TRBV2 with TRBJ2-7; D unclear. V was clipped by 5 bases and J by 1 base, with 6 bases between them. This CDR3 has 12 residues. Per germline, CDR1 SNHLY and CDR2 FYNNEI. CDR3 residues: CASSTLSYEQYF. In nucleotides, the CDR3 is TGTGCCAGCAGTACCCTATCCTACGAGCAGTACTTC.

The chain uses TRBV2 and TRBJ2-7, with TRBD1 identical over 9 bases. Germline V gives CDR1 SNHLY, CDR2 FYNNEI. Trimming took 5 bases from V and 7 from J; bases not matched to a gene: 12. The CDR3 extends over 15 amino acids. The CDR3 here is CASSYPGQGSREQYF. In DNA form, the CDR3 reads TGTGCCAGCAGTTATCCGGGACAGGGATCGCGGGAGCAGTACTTC.

The genes are TRBV2 and TRBJ2-1; 10 bases are shared with TRBD2. This CDR3 region has 15 residues. The V segment lost 3 bases and the J segment 9 bases; nucleotides outside the gene matches: 8. Germline CDR1 and CDR2: SNHLY and FYNNEI. Written as DNA, the CDR3 is TGTGCCAGCAGTGACGTGCTAGCGGGAGTTAGTGAGCAGTTCTTC. Translation: CASSDVLAGVSEQFF.

V gene TRBV7-2 combines with J gene TRBJ2-5, with TRBD2 matching over 8 bases. Germline V lookup: CDR1 SGHTA, CDR2 FQGNSA. The CDR3 is made up of 15 amino acids. With V trimmed by 5 bases and J by 0 bases, 5 bases remained unmatched. The CDR3, as DNA: TGTGCCAGCAGCCAACAGCGGGGGCACCAAGAGACCCAGTACTTC. Translation: CASSQQRGHQETQYF.

The gene calls are TRBV27 and TRBJ2-4; D might be TRBD1 (6 bases). CDR3 length equals 19 residues. Germline CDR1 MNHEY, CDR2 SMNVEV (reference sequence). Between the trimmed V and J ends, which lost 3 bases and 1 base, there was a span of 22 bases. DNA of the CDR3: TGTGCCAGCAGTTTGCCCGGGGACACCTTTCACCGGGCCAAAAACATTCAGTACTTC. Translated, it gives CASSLPGDTFHRAKNIQYF.

This chain links TRBV5-1 with TRBJ1-3, with TRBD1 identical over 7 bases. The V gene's germline CDR1 is SGHRS and CDR2 YFSETQ. V lost 0 bases to trimming and J lost 0 bases; unmatched junction nucleotides: 9. The CDR3 extends over 18 amino acids. The CDR3 spells CASSLGGTDLHSGNTIYF. In DNA, the CDR3 is TGCGCCAGCAGCTTGGGTGGGACAGATCTGCACTCTGGAAACACCATATATTTT.

The J gene is TRBJ2-7, the V gene TRBV10-2, with D perhaps matching TRBD2 (6 bases). Germline CDR1 is WSHSY and CDR2 is SAAADI. V was cut by 5 bases and J by 0 bases, with 8 bases left in between. The CDR3 extends over 13 amino acids. The CDR3 nucleotides read TGCGCCAGCAGTCGGGACTCCTCCTACGAGCAGTACTTC. Amino acids: CASSRDSSYEQYF.

The chain recombines TRBV6-5 with TRBJ2-5, with 7 bases matching TRBD2. CDR1 is MNHEY, CDR2 SVGAGI, per germline. CDR3 length: 15 residues. The J segment lost 3 bases and the V segment lost 7 bases, leaving 11 bases of the junction unmatched. The CDR3 nucleotides read TGTGCCAGCAAGACCGGCGGACTAGGGGAAGAGACCCAGTACTTC. Residues: CASKTGGLGEETQYF.

The chain joins TRBV6-1 to TRBJ2-1, with D possibly being TRBD2 (6 bases). The V end lost 0 bases, the J end lost 15 bases, and 12 bases lay between the germline ends. CDR3 size: 12 residues. Germline CDR1 reads MNHNS; CDR2 reads SASEGT. CDR3 coding DNA: TGTGCCAGCAGTGAAGCTGGGACTCGGTGGTTCTTC. It translates to CASSEAGTRWFF.

The rearrangement links TRBV9 to TRBJ2-1, with D uncertain. The CDR3 loop spans 13 amino acids. The V end was cut by 3 bases, the J end by 7 bases, with 11 bases between. Per germline, CDR1 SGDLS and CDR2 YYNGEE. The chain's CDR3 is CASSAGPGNEQFF. CDR3 DNA sequence: TGTGCCAGCAGCGCCGGCCCCGGGAATGAGCAGTTCTTC.